This T cell receptor beta chain was obtained from a study of post-analysis software for immune sequencing data (dated by TCRdb to the mid-2010s). About the full investigation: Disease courses on record covered relapsing-remitting, secondary progressive and progressive-relapsing multiple sclerosis, though some patients had no subtype annotation. Patient repertoires were compared against about a dozen previously published healthy control repertoires from donors aged roughly 6 to 28 years. A subset of samples was prepared in parallel using single-end sample barcoding, then pooled and co-amplified after Illumina adapter ligation. Here is what the overall study found, with its caveats: Multiple sclerosis patients had significantly lower normalized Chao1 diversity than controls, a result that suggests substantial peripheral T-cell clonal expansion. Roughly 5 TRBV segments, including TRBV5-6, TRBV5-1 and TRBV20-1, were significantly more frequent in patients than controls. The multiple sclerosis patient group was slightly younger than the control group. Direct clustering with F measure revealed strong co-clustering of samples prepared in the same batch, which led to a batch-effect correction.

The protocol used for the library was PCR. Sequencing took place on an Illumina HiSeq 2500. Unique molecular identifiers were incorporated into TCR beta cDNA libraries to reduce PCR and sequencing biases. Every 1 to 10 million input T cells yielded about 500,000 cDNA molecules, meaning each molecule approximated one T cell. The patient libraries were prepared and sequenced using the same protocol as the earlier healthy control dataset. Samples belonging to the same batch were prepared together, multiplexed and sequenced on a shared HiSeq lane. The original pipeline was this. Raw barcoded reads were processed with MIGEC, and single-read molecular identifier groups were discarded before consensus assembly and CDR3 extraction. VDJtools was used for post-analysis of the clonotype tables, and diversity was normalized by down-sampling every dataset to the size of the smallest sample. Repertoire overlap clustering matched CDR3 amino acid but not nucleotide sequences to correct batch-related cross-sample contamination. TCRdb ran its own pipeline on the public reads, namely fastp trimming at Q25 and MiXCR clone calling, and kept in-frame beta chains. Each CDR3 protein gets just one entry, which takes the most common genes and DNA from the rows behind it. The authors' filters were not applied to this entry. A total of about 800,000 distinct CDR3 sequences appear in this sample, 25% to 30% of them only once. Jointly, the top ten make up 0.5% to 0.6% of the sample.

According to the germline V gene, CDR1 reads SNHLY and CDR2 reads FYNNEI. From cysteine to phenylalanine, the CDR3 is 14 amino acids long. Solely the CDR3 DNA is kept, with 42 bases framed from the first base. Trimming removed 7 bases from V and 4 bases from J, leaving 17 bases between the germline ends. Concerning this clonotype itself: The antigen this receptor binds is unknown. Base qualities are not at hand, and no much larger clone is one base apart.

TCR beta repertoires were profiled from peripheral blood of 10 to 15 young patients with multiple sclerosis to demonstrate the VDJtools post-analysis software. The multiple sclerosis patients were children and adolescents ranging in age from roughly 6 to 15 years. The chain couples TRBV2 to TRBJ2-7; the D gene cannot be named for sure. This TCR derives from a girl aged 10 to 17 with multiple sclerosis. Sequenced material: blood. The CDR3 region has the sequence CASKSVPKRYEQYF. The sequence in DNA is TGTGCCAGCAAATCGGTACCCAAGAGGTACGAGCAGTACTTC. The CDR3 plus the reference TRBV2 and TRBJ2-7 genes for the other parts give the full variable domain: EPEVTQTPSHQVTQMGQEVILRCVPISNHLYFYWYRQILGQKVEFLVSFYNNEISEKSEIFDDQFSVERPDGSNFTLKIRSTKLEDSAMYFCASKSVPKRYEQYFGPGTRLTVT.